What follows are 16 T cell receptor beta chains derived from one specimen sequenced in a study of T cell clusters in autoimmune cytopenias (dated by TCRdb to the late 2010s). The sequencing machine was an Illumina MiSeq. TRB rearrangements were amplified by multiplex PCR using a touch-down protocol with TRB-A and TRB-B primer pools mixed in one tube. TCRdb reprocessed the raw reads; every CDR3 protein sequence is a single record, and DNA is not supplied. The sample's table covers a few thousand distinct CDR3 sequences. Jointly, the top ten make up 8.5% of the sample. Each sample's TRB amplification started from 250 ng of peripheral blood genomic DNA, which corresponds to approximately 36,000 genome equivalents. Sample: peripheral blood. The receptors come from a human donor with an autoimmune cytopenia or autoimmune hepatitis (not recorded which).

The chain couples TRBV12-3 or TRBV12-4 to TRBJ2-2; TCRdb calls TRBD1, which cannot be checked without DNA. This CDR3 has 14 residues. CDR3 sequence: CASSFGARTGELFF.

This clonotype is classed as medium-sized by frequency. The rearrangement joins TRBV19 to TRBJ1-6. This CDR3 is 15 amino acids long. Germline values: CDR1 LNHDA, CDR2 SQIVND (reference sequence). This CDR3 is CASSIEMGFGSPLHF.

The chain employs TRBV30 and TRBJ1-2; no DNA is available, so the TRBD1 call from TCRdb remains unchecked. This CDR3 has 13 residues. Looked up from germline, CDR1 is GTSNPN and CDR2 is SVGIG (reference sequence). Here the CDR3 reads CAWTLEGPRGYTF.

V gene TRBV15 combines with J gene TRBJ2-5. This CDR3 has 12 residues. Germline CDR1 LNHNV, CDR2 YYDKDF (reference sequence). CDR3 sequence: CATSRDRETQYF.

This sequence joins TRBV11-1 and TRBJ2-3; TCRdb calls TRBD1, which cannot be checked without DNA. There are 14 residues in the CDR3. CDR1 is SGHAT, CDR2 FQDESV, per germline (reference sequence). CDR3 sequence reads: CASSLDQGADTQYF. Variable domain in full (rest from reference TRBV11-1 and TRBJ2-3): EAEVAQSPRYKITEKSQAVAFWCDPISGHATLYWYRQILGQGPELLVQFQDESVVDDSQLPKDRFSAERLKGVDSTLKIQPAELGDSAMYLCASSLDQGADTQYFGPGTRLTVL.

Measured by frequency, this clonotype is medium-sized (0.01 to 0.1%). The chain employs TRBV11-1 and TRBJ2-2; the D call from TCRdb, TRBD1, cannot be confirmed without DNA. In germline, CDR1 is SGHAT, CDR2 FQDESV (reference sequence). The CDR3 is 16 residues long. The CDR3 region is CASSLGDRVFNGELFF.

The CDR3 reads CASSYVTSGGVSRELFF. The chain joins TRBV6-5 to TRBJ2-2; TCRdb lists TRBD2, though no DNA is available to test this call. Looked up from germline, CDR1 is MNHEY and CDR2 is SVGAGI. The CDR3 has 17 residues.

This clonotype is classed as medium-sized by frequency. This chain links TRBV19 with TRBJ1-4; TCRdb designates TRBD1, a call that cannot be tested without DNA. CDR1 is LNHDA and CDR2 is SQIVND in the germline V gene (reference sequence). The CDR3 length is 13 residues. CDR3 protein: CASSDRANEKLFF.

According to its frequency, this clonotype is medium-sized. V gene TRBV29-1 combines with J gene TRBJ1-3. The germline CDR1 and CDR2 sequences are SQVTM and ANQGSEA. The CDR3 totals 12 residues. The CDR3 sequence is CSARSSGNTIYF.

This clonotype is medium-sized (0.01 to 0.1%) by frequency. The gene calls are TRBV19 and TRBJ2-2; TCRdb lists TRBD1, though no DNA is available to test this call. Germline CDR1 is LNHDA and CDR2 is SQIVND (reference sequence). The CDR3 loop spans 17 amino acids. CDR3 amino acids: CASSMGGRSANTGELFF.

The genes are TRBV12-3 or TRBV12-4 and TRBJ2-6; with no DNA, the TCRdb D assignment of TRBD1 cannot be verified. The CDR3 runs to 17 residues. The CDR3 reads CASRADRTTSGANVLTF.

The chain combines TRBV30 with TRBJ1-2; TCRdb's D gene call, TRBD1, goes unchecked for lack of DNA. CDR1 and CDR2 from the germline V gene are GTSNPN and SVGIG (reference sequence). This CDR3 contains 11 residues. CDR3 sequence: CAWADRGGYTF.

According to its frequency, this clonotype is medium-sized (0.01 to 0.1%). The CDR3 sequence: CAWSARGAGELFF. The chain carries TRBV30 and TRBJ2-2; TCRdb calls TRBD1, which cannot be checked without DNA. The CDR3 is 13 amino acids. From germline, CDR1 is GTSNPN and CDR2 SVGIG (reference sequence).

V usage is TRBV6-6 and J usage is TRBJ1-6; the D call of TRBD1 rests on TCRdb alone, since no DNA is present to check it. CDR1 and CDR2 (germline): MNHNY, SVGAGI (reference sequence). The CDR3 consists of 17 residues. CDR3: CASSYYPQGRANSPLHF.

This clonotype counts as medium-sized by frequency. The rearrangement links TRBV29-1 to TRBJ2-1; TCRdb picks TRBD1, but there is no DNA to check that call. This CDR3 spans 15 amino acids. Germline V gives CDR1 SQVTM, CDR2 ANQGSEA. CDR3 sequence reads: CSVDPGIRVANEQFF.

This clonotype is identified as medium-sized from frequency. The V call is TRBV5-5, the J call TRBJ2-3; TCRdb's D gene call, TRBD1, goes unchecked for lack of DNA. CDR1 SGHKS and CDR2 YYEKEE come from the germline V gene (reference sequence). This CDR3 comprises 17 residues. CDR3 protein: CASSLAGAGIKADTQYF.